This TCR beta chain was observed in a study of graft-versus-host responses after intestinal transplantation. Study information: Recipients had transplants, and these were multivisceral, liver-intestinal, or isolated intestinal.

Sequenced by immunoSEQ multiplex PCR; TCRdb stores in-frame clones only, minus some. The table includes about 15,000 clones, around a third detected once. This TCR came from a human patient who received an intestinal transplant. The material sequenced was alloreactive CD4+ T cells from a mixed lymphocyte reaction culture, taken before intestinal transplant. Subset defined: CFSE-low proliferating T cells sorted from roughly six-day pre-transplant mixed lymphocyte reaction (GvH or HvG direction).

The CDR3 sequence is CAIRTGVGETQYF. CDR3 DNA sequence: TGTGCCATCAGGACAGGGGTCGGAGAGACCCAGTACTTC. J is TRBJ2-5 and V is TRBV10-3, with 8 nucleotides matching TRBD1. V lost 6 bases, J lost 4 bases, and 4 bases stayed unmatched. Germline lookup yields CDR1 ENHRY and CDR2 SYGVKD. The CDR3 has 13 residues.